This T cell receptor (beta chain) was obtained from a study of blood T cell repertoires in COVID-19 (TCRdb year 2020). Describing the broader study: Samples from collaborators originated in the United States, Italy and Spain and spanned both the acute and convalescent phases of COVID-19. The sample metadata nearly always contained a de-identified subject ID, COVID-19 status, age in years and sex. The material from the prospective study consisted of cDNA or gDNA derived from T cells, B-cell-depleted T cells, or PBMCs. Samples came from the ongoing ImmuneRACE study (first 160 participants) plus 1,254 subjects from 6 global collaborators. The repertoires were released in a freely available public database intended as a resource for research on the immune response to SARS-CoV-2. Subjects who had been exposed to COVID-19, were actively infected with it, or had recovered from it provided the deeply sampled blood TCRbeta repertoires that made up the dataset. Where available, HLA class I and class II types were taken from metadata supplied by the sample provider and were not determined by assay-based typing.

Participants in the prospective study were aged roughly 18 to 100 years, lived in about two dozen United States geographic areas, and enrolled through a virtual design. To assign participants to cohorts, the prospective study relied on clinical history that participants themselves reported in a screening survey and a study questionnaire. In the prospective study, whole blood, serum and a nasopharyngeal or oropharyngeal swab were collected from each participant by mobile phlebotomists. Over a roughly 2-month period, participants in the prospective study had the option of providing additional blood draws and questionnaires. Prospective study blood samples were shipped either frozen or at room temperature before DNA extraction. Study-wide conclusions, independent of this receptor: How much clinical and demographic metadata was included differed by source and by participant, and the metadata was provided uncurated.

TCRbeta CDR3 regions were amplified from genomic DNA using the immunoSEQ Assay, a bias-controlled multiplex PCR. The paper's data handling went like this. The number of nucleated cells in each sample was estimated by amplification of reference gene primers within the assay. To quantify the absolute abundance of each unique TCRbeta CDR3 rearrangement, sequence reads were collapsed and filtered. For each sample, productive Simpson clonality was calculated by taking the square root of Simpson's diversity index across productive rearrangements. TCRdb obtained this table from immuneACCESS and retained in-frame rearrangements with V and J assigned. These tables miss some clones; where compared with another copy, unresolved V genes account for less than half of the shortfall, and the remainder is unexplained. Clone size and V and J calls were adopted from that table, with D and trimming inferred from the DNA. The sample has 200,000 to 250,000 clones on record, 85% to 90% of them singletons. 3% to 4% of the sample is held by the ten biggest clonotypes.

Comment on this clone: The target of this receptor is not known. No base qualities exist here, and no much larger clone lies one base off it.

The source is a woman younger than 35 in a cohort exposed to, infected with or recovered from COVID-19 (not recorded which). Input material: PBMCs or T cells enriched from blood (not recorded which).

CDR3 protein: CASSDSGTGINEQFF. The sequence in DNA is TGTGCCAGCAGCGATTCCGGGACAGGCATCAATGAGCAGTTCTTC. The chain is encoded by TRBV28 joined to TRBJ2-1, with 8 junctional bases fitting TRBD1. V is trimmed back by 6 bases and J by 6 bases, and the junction contains 10 bases that no gene match accounts for. From the cysteine through the phenylalanine, the CDR3 covers 15 amino acids. Of the read, only the CDR3 DNA is kept; its 45 bases are in frame from base 1. The germline V gene supplies CDR1 MDHEN and CDR2 SYDVKM.